Below are 7 T cell receptor beta chains sequenced from a single sample in a study of tumor and adjacent non-tumor tissue in lung cancer. The template was RNA from unsorted bulk tissue. Three rounds of nested PCR, following a modified ARM-PCR protocol, produced the TCRbeta library. Each CDR3 protein gets one entry after TCRdb re-called the multiplex PCR reads with MiXCR. The sample has 77,000 or so distinct CDR3 sequences, roughly 80% seen once; the top ten hold approximately 12%. The sequencing input was lung tumor tissue. Source of these receptors: a woman aged 50 to 60 with non-small cell lung cancer.

Comments on this clonotype: The conserved phenylalanine or tryptophan normally closing the CDR3 is absent here, so this likely arose from a read error. This rearrangement joins TRBV6-1 to TRBJ2-6; D perhaps matches TRBD2 (7 bases). Germline CDR1 reads MNHNS; CDR2 reads SASEGT. The CDR3 runs 17 residues. Trimming removed 1 base from V and 4 bases from J, with 14 bases in between. The CDR3 loop is CASSEVGGGIGANVLTL. The CDR3 DNA sequence: TGTGCCAGCAGTGAAGTGGGAGGGGGTATCGGGGCCAACGTCCTGACTCTC.

To note about this clonotype: This CDR3 fails to terminate in the conserved phenylalanine or tryptophan, so it likely reflects a read error. V is TRBV10-2 and J is TRBJ2-1, with D possibly TRBD1 on 5 matching bases. The V gene's germline CDR1 is WSHSY and CDR2 SAAADI. With 11 bases removed from V and 8 bases from J, the gap between germline ends came to 16 bases. The CDR3 has 12 residues. DNA for the CDR3: TGCGCCGCCAGTGAGGACACTTATGAGCAGTTCTTA. Translation: CAASEDTYEQFL.

In regard to this clonotype: A much larger clone is a single base away; this may be a read error. The chain combines TRBV5-1 with TRBJ2-5; TRBD2 agrees at 8 bases. The V gene's germline CDR1 is SGHRS and CDR2 YFSETQ. V was clipped by 0 bases and J by 3 bases; unmatched bases: 10. The CDR3 runs 17 residues. CDR3 loop: CASSLGQSSGEKETQYF. In nucleotides, the CDR3 is TGCGCCAGCAGCTTGGGGCAGAGTAGCGGGGAGAAAGAGACCCAGTACTTC.

This clonotype was observed once. One junction end does not reproduce the germline sequence, and a read error may be involved. In DNA form, the CDR3 reads TGTGCCAGCAACTTAACGTGGGGGAGCTTCTACGAGCGGTACTTC. It is translated as CASNLTWGSFYERYF. This chain connects TRBV11-2 to TRBJ2-7, with D perhaps TRBD1 or TRBD2 (5 bases each). The CDR3 has 15 residues. Germline loops: CDR1 SGHAT, CDR2 FQNNGV.

This clonotype was counted at least ten times. V usage is TRBV11-2 and J usage is TRBJ2-5; D is unresolved. Between the trimmed V and J ends, which lost 0 bases and 3 bases, there was a span of 11 bases. CDR1 is SGHAT, CDR2 FQNNGV, per germline. The length of the CDR3 is 15 residues. Here the CDR3 reads CASSLEGTVKETQYF. The CDR3 DNA reads as TGTGCCAGCAGCTTAGAGGGTACCGTGAAAGAGACCCAGTACTTC.

The chain is built from TRBV6-1 and TRBJ2-7; the D call may be TRBD1 or TRBD2 (5 bases each). Germline CDR1 and CDR2: MNHNS and SASEGT. This CDR3 is 15 amino acids long. Deletions cut 1 base from V and 12 bases from J, with 22 bases between. The DNA of the CDR3 is TGTGCCAGCAGTGAAGGAGGGGCCCTCTTCTACGGGCGGTACTTC. This sequence encodes CASSEGGALFYGRYF.

A remark on this clonotype: This may be a read error, as it is one base from a much larger clone. The J gene is TRBJ2-6, the V gene TRBV5-1, with D hard to call. The CDR3 runs to 14 residues. Germline V CDR1 and CDR2: SGHRS, YFSETQ. V shed 6 bases and J shed 0 bases, with 7 bases lying between them. CDR3 sequence (DNA): TGCGCCAGCAACGCGAGCTCTGGGGCCAACGTCCTGACTTTC. Protein product: CASNASSGANVLTF.